A single sample gave rise to the 25 T cell receptor beta chains below, sequenced in a study of cytotoxic CD8 clonotypes in ibrutinib-treated CLL. TCRdb's table, derived via immunoSEQ multiplex PCR, lists solely in-frame clones and lacks some. The sample yields roughly 15,000 clones, about 80% seen once. This specimen was PBMCs, taken before ibrutinib treatment. The receptors here all came from a human donor with chronic lymphocytic leukemia.

V gene TRBV25-1 combines with J gene TRBJ2-3, with D uncertain. The CDR3 is 11 amino acids. Trimming removed 5 bases from V and 4 bases from J, with 4 bases in between. Germline CDR1 MGHDK, CDR2 SYGVNS. Written as DNA, the CDR3 is TGTGCCAGCAGTATGTCAGATACGCAGTATTTT. Its protein is CASSMSDTQYF.

This chain uses TRBV9 with TRBJ2-3, with D uncertain. V was cut by 0 bases and J by 0 bases, with 8 bases left in between. Germline CDR1 SGDLS, CDR2 YYNGEE. The CDR3 sequence is 15 residues long. In nucleotides, the CDR3 is TGTGCCAGCAGCGTAGATGAGCGAAGCACAGATACGCAGTATTTT. Protein sequence: CASSVDERSTDTQYF.

This sequence joins TRBV19 and TRBJ2-3, with 13 bases aligning to TRBD2. The CDR3 is 17 amino acids. Germline trimming cut 7 bases from V and 2 bases from J; bases unmatched to any gene: 9. Germline assignment: CDR1 LNHDA and CDR2 SQIVND (reference sequence). CDR3 sequence (DNA): TGTGCCAGTAAGGGGGGACTAGCGGGGCCCCTCACAGATACGCAGTATTTT. As protein: CASKGGLAGPLTDTQYF.

The gene calls are TRBV11-2 and TRBJ1-5; TRBD1 agrees at 9 bases. The junction had 3 bases not matched to a gene; V was cut back by 5 bases and J by 4 bases. The CDR3 covers 14 residues. Looked up from germline, CDR1 is SGHAT and CDR2 is FQNNGV. Here the CDR3 reads CASSRGQGNQPQHF. The CDR3 coding sequence is TGTGCCAGCAGCCGCGGACAGGGGAATCAGCCCCAGCATTTT.

The chain links TRBV11-3 to TRBJ2-5; D gene unclear. CDR1 is SGHNT, CDR2 YENEEA, per germline. Deletions cut 3 bases from V and 5 bases from J, with 16 bases between. This CDR3 comprises 15 residues. The CDR3 DNA reads as TGTGCCAGCAGCTTGAGTGGGCTAACCTGGGAGACCCAGTACTTC. Translating it yields CASSLSGLTWETQYF. Full variable domain (remainder filled in from reference TRBV11-3 and TRBJ2-5): EAGVVQSPRYKIIEKKQPVAFWCNPISGHNTLYWYLQNLGQGPELLIRYENEEAVDDSQLPKDRFSAERLKGVDSTLKIQPAELGDSAVYLCASSLSGLTWETQYFGPGTRLLVL.

The chain combines TRBV19 with TRBJ2-7, with TRBD2 matching over 7 bases. V lost 4 bases, J lost 3 bases, and 6 bases stayed unmatched. CDR1 LNHDA and CDR2 SQIVND come from the germline V gene (reference sequence). There are 14 residues in the CDR3. As DNA, the CDR3 is TGTGCCAGTAGTAGCGTGGGAGGGCTCTACGAGCAGTACTTC. Translated: CASSSVGGLYEQYF. The full variable domain, its missing parts supplied by reference TRBV19 and TRBJ2-7, is DGGITQSPKYLFRKEGQNVTLSCEQNLNHDAMYWYRQDPGQGLRLIYYSQIVNDFQKGDIAEGYSVSREKKESFPLTVTSAQKNPTAFYLCASSSVGGLYEQYFGPGTRLTVT.

This sequence joins TRBV6-1 and TRBJ2-3, with unresolved D. The CDR3 consists of 13 residues. From germline, CDR1 is MNHNS and CDR2 SASEGT. Trimming shortened V by 5 bases and J by 3 bases, and 9 bases separated the two germline ends. Here the CDR3 DNA reads TGTGCCAGCAGTCGCTGGGGAACAGATACGCAGTATTTT. It specifies CASSRWGTDTQYF.

The gene calls are TRBV18 and TRBJ2-5; perhaps D is TRBD1 or TRBD2 (5 bases each). Trimming took off 0 bases at V and 0 bases at J, with 8 bases between the two ends. The CDR3 totals 15 residues. Germline V gene data show CDR1 as KGHSH and CDR2 as LQKENI. The CDR3 loop reads CASSPPGVYQETQYF. In nucleotides, the CDR3 is TGTGCCAGCTCACCACCGGGGGTGTACCAAGAGACCCAGTACTTC.

This clone came up once. The chain uses TRBV9 and TRBJ1-1, with TRBD1 as a possible D gene (5 bases). The CDR3 length is 17 residues. Germline V gives CDR1 SGDLS, CDR2 YYNGEE. The V end was cut by 4 bases, the J end by 2 bases, with 21 bases between. The CDR3 sequence: CASSPGAYETCNTEAFF. The CDR3 DNA is TGTGCCAGCAGCCCCGGGGCCTACGAAACTTGTAACACTGAAGCTTTCTTT.

The rearrangement uses TRBV6-5 and TRBJ1-1; TRBD1 agrees at 9 bases. V lost 4 bases and J lost 5; bases outside the gene matches: 8. From germline, CDR1 is MNHEY and CDR2 SVGAGI. This CDR3 has 15 amino acids. The CDR3 sequence: CASSSPDRGRTEAFF. CDR3 DNA: TGTGCCAGCAGTTCCCCGGACAGGGGTAGGACTGAAGCTTTCTTT.

The genes are TRBV14 and TRBJ2-1, with no clear D. Germline CDR1 reads SGHDN; CDR2 reads FVKESK. V lost 2 bases, J lost 4 bases, and 24 bases lay in between. The CDR3 is made up of 19 amino acids. Here the CDR3 DNA reads TGTGCCAGCAGCCAACCAAACTATACTACCCGATGGGTGTACAATGAGCAGTTCTTC. Protein product: CASSQPNYTTRWVYNEQFF.

CDR3 coding DNA: TGTGCCAGCAGCCTCGGACTTCTCCCCCAGTACTTC. Translated: CASSLGLLPQYF. The V and J genes are TRBV14 and TRBJ2-5, with D tentatively TRBD2 (5 bases). CDR1 SGHDN and CDR2 FVKESK come from the germline V gene. This CDR3 comprises 12 residues. Trimming took off 4 bases at V and 9 bases at J, with 12 bases between the two ends.

This rearrangement joins TRBV7-6 to TRBJ2-5; 7 positions match TRBD1. This CDR3 is built from 13 residues. Germline V gene lookup returns CDR1 SGHVS and CDR2 FNYEAQ. The V and J ends lost 7 bases and 5 bases, in that order; junction bases with no gene match: 7. CDR3: CASNQNRGETQYF. CDR3 nucleotide sequence: TGTGCCAGCAACCAAAACAGGGGTGAGACCCAGTACTTC.

CDR3 loop: CASSQQVSYEQYF. CDR3 nucleotide sequence: TGTGCCAGCAGCCAACAGGTATCCTACGAGCAGTACTTC. This chain links TRBV7-2 with TRBJ2-7; D perhaps matches TRBD1 (5 bases). The germline V gene encodes CDR1 SGHTA and CDR2 FQGNSA. V lost 5 bases and J 1 base, leaving 9 bases between the germline ends. The CDR3 is 13 amino acids. The entire variable domain, with the rest obtained from reference TRBV7-2 and TRBJ2-7, is as follows: GAGVSQSPSNKVTEKGKDVELRCDPISGHTALYWYRQSLGQGLEFLIYFQGNSAPDKSGLPSDRFSAERTGGSVSTLTIQRTQQEDSAVYLCASSQQVSYEQYFGPGTRLTVT.

In its sample, this clone was seen once. The chain is built from TRBV6-5 and TRBJ2-5; D is possibly TRBD2 (5 bases). There are 13 residues in the CDR3. Germline V lookup: CDR1 MNHEY, CDR2 SVGAGI. Trimming pared 0 bases from V and 7 bases from J, leaving 9 bases between. The CDR3 sequence: CASSYSGEGTQYF. The DNA of the CDR3 is TGTGCCAGCAGTTACTCGGGCGAGGGGACCCAGTACTTC.

CDR3 amino acids: CASRRGGNQPQHF. The CDR3, as DNA: TGTGCCAGCAGAAGGGGAGGCAATCAGCCCCAGCATTTT. The chain recombines TRBV6-5 with TRBJ1-5, with D perhaps TRBD1 (5 bases). This CDR3 spans 13 amino acids. Trimming stripped 6 bases from V and 2 bases from J, with 8 bases between. Germline V gene data show CDR1 as MNHEY and CDR2 as SVGAGI.

CDR3 sequence reads: CASSPASGAYEQYF. The CDR3 DNA follows: TGTGCCAGCAGCCCAGCTAGCGGGGCCTACGAGCAGTACTTC. The chain combines TRBV4-2 with TRBJ2-7; the match to TRBD2 covers 9 bases. Germline-derived CDR1 and CDR2 are LGHNA and YNFKEQ. Trimming cost V 4 bases and J 2 bases; bases outside gene matches: 3. The CDR3 is 14 amino acids.

The rearrangement uses TRBV15 and TRBJ2-5; 7 bases align to TRBD2. Germline lookup yields CDR1 LNHNV and CDR2 YYDKDF (reference sequence). V lost 2 bases to trimming and J lost 5 bases; unmatched junction nucleotides: 11. The CDR3 is 16 amino acids. CDR3 bases: TGTGCCACCAGCAGACTGGGACTAACTGCCGGGGAGACCCAGTACTTC. It specifies CATSRLGLTAGETQYF.

The chain combines TRBV14 with TRBJ2-1; D not certain. The CDR3 is 15 residues long. V was clipped by 2 bases and J by 2 bases, with 10 bases between them. Germline V gene sequence: CDR1 SGHDN, CDR2 FVKESK. The CDR3, as DNA: TGTGCCAGCAGCCAACAACTGGGGACCTACAATGAGCAGTTCTTC. Its protein product is CASSQQLGTYNEQFF.

The chain recombines TRBV7-2 with TRBJ2-5; possibly TRBD1 or TRBD2 for D (6 bases each). The CDR3 covers 12 residues. V dropped 8 bases and J dropped 5 bases, with 12 bases sitting between them. CDR1 is SGHTA and CDR2 is FQGNSA in the germline V gene. The CDR3 nucleotides are TGTGCCAGCCAAGGGGGGTTGGAGACCCAGTACTTC. The encoded protein is CASQGGLETQYF.

The chain has TRBV19 and TRBJ1-5, with a tentative D call TRBD1 (5 bases). V dropped 8 bases and J dropped 3 bases, with 14 bases sitting between them. The CDR3 runs 14 residues. The germline CDR1 and CDR2 sequences are LNHDA and SQIVND (reference sequence). CDR3 loop: CASYHGAPNQPQHF. For the CDR3, the DNA is TGTGCCAGTTACCACGGGGCGCCCAATCAGCCCCAGCATTTT.

The genes are TRBV5-1 and TRBJ1-5, with 8 positions matching TRBD1. The CDR3 runs to 15 residues. Looked up from germline, CDR1 is SGHRS and CDR2 is YFSETQ. V gave up 2 bases and J gave up 0 bases; unmatched junction bases: 1. Here the CDR3 reads CASSLQGDSNQPQHF. DNA for the CDR3: TGCGCCAGCAGCTTACAGGGGGATAGCAATCAGCCCCAGCATTTT.

This chain uses TRBV7-9 with TRBJ2-1; D might be TRBD2 (6 bases). V gave up 4 bases and J gave up 5 bases, with 12 bases separating them. The length of the CDR3 is 14 residues. Germline V gene data show CDR1 as SEHNR and CDR2 as FQNEAQ (reference sequence). The DNA for the CDR3 is TGTGCCAGCAGCTCCCGGACTACAGACAATGAGCAGTTCTTC. Translation: CASSSRTTDNEQFF.

The V and J genes are TRBV11-2 and TRBJ1-2, with unresolved D. V was trimmed by 1 base and J by 1 base, leaving 7 bases between them. Germline CDR1 reads SGHAT; CDR2 reads FQNNGV. The CDR3 runs to 14 residues. In DNA, the CDR3 is TGTGCCAGCAGCTTAGTGTTAGATAACTATGGCTACACCTTC. It codes for CASSLVLDNYGYTF. The full variable domain, rest sourced from reference TRBV11-2 and TRBJ1-2, is EAGVAQSPRYKIIEKRQSVAFWCNPISGHATLYWYQQILGQGPKLLIQFQNNGVVDDSQLPKDRFSAERLKGVDSTLKIQPAKLEDSAVYLCASSLVLDNYGYTFGSGTRLTVV.

This clone has only one observation. The chain combines TRBV4-3 with TRBJ2-1, with D unclear. The V gene lost 1 base and the J gene lost 2 bases, with 12 bases spanning the gap. Germline V lookup: CDR1 LGHNA, CDR2 YSLEER. This CDR3 contains 16 residues. CDR3 region: CASSQGLLETYNEQFF. The DNA of the CDR3 is TGCGCCAGCAGCCAAGGTCTATTAGAAACCTACAATGAGCAGTTCTTC.